This passage covers 15 T cell receptor beta chains from one sample sequenced in a study of beta chain features in type 1 diabetes (dated by TCRdb to 2016 to 2019). Library preparation used the immunoSEQ multiplex PCR assay. The entire isolated RNA was reverse transcribed using the High Capacity cDNA Reverse Transcription Kit, and thus expressed TCRB transcripts were sequenced. The clones in this table, taken by TCRdb from immuneACCESS, are in-frame only. Not every clone is retained; where verified, under half of the shortfall comes from an unresolved V gene, and the cause of the rest is unknown. The sample table lists 300,000 to 350,000 clones, approximately 9.9% of them with a count of one. The leading ten clones occupy around 1% of the sample. Broader findings and caveats from the paper: In all four CD4+ subsets, TCRB CDR3 length was moderately but significantly shorter in type 1 diabetes patients.

For these TCRs, the target antigens are not known. Input material: central memory CD4+ T cells from blood. Receptors were obtained from a man aged 30 to 45 with type 1 diabetes.

The V call is TRBV2, the J call TRBJ1-2, with 7 bases that match TRBD1. J was trimmed by 7 bases and V by 5 bases; bases with no gene match: 7. There are 13 residues in the CDR3. Germline loops: CDR1 SNHLY, CDR2 FYNNEI. The CDR3 DNA sequence: TGTGCCAGCAGTCCGACAGGGTTCGGTGGCTACACCTTC. Its translation is CASSPTGFGGYTF.

This sequence joins TRBV7-2 and TRBJ1-2; a weak D match, TRBD1 (6 bases). Germline assignment: CDR1 SGHTA and CDR2 FQGNSA. The CDR3 runs 14 residues. Trimming left V 5 bases short and J 4 bases short, with 14 bases between. CDR3 bases: TGTGCCAGCAGCCTACACTCGACAGGCTATGGCTACACCTTC. Translation: CASSLHSTGYGYTF.

The genes are TRBV21-1 and TRBJ2-5; TRBD1 is the table's D call, not checked against the DNA. TRBV21-1 is classified as a pseudogene. The CDR3 spans 15 residues. In nucleotides, the CDR3 is TGTGCCAGCAGCAAAGTGGGACAGGGCCAAGAGACCCAGTACTTC. The encoded protein is CASSKVGQGQETQYF.

This clone came up a few times. J is TRBJ2-1 and V is TRBV28; possibly TRBD2 for D (7 bases). The germline V and J ends were trimmed by 7 bases and 4 bases, with 17 bases remaining between them. CDR1 MDHEN and CDR2 SYDVKM come from the germline V gene. CDR3 length: 15 residues. CDR3 nucleotides: TGTGCCAGCATCCATGGCGGGGGCGGATACAATGAGCAGTTCTTC. As protein: CASIHGGGGYNEQFF.

This clone showed up many times. This chain joins TRBV15 and TRBJ1-5, with a weak D call TRBD1 (5 bases). The CDR3 loop spans 14 amino acids. The germline gives CDR1 LNHNV, CDR2 YYDKDF (reference sequence). Trimming took off 5 bases at V and 7 bases at J, with 15 bases between the two ends. CDR3 residues: CATSEGTPGQPQHF. CDR3 coding DNA: TGTGCCACCAGCGAGGGGACCCCAGGGCAGCCCCAGCATTTT.

CDR3 DNA: TGTGCCATCAGTACCCGGACAGGAGGCGAGCAGTACTTC. Translated, it gives CAISTRTGGEQYF. The chain carries TRBV10-3 and TRBJ2-7; 7 bases are shared with TRBD1. CDR3 length: 13 residues. V lost 5 bases and J lost 6; bases outside the gene matches: 7. The germline gives CDR1 ENHRY, CDR2 SYGVKD.

This clone appeared many times. This chain joins TRBV10-3 and TRBJ1-1; D might be TRBD1 (6 bases). V was shortened by 2 bases and J by 0 bases, with 10 bases between the two germline ends. The length of the CDR3 is 15 residues. CDR1 and CDR2 from the germline V gene are ENHRY and SYGVKD. The CDR3 nucleotides read TGTGCCATCAGTGAGCCCCAGGGGCTGAACACTGAAGCTTTCTTT. It translates to CAISEPQGLNTEAFF.

In its sample, this clone was seen a few times. This chain connects TRBV29-1 to TRBJ2-5; 9 nucleotides line up with TRBD1. V shed 7 bases, J shed 5 bases, and the junction held 8 bases outside the gene matches. Germline-derived CDR1 and CDR2 are SQVTM and ANQGSEA. This CDR3 comprises 13 residues. The CDR3 sequence: CSATGGKGETQYF. The CDR3, as DNA: TGCAGCGCGACAGGGGGAAAGGGCGAGACCCAGTACTTC.

The J gene is TRBJ2-1, the V gene TRBV28; TRBD2 aligns across 11 bases. There are 16 residues in the CDR3. After removal of 7 bases from V and 0 bases from J, the junction contained 5 bases not matched to a gene. CDR1 MDHEN and CDR2 SYDVKM come from the germline V gene. The CDR3 nucleotides read TGTGCCAGCACCCAGACTAGCGGGGCCTCCTACAATGAGCAGTTCTTC. It specifies CASTQTSGASYNEQFF. The full variable domain, with the rest looked up from reference TRBV28 and TRBJ2-1, is DVKVTQSSRYLVKRTGEKVFLECVQDMDHENMFWYRQDPGLGLRLIYFSYDVKMKEKGDIPEGYSVSREKKERFSLILESASTNQTSMYLCASTQTSGASYNEQFFGPGTRLTVL.

This chain connects TRBV19 to TRBJ1-5; 8 bases align to TRBD1. This CDR3 has 16 residues. Trimming cost V 8 bases and J 6 bases; bases outside gene matches: 15. CDR1 is LNHDA, CDR2 SQIVND, per germline (reference sequence). The CDR3 sequence is CASRDFHGQGGQPQHF. The CDR3 DNA reads as TGTGCCAGTCGGGACTTCCACGGACAGGGCGGTCAGCCCCAGCATTTT.

In this sample, this clone turned up a few times. The genes are TRBV9 and TRBJ2-1; D is uncertain. In germline, CDR1 is SGDLS, CDR2 YYNGEE. V was pared by 3 bases and J by 2 bases, with 6 bases between. This CDR3 is built from 13 residues. As DNA, the CDR3 is TGTGCCAGCAGCGAGAACACCTACAATGAGCAGTTCTTC. This gives the protein CASSENTYNEQFF. The variable domain in full, with the rest retrieved from reference TRBV9 and TRBJ2-1, is DSGVTQTPKHLITATGQRVTLRCSPRSGDLSVYWYQQSLDQGLQFLIQYYNGEERAKGNILERFSAQQFPDLHSELNLSSLELGDSALYFCASSENTYNEQFFGPGTRLTVL.

This clone was observed a handful of times. This chain uses TRBV4-3 with TRBJ1-6, with 7 nucleotides matching TRBD1. The CDR3 runs 14 residues. V dropped 3 bases and J dropped 10; count of bases not matched to a gene: 6. CDR1 LGHNA and CDR2 YSLEER come from the germline V gene. CDR3 in DNA: TGCGCCAGCAGCCAGGCGACAGGGTCCTCACCCCTCCACTTT. Translating it yields CASSQATGSSPLHF.

The chain carries TRBV9 and TRBJ2-5; TRBD2 agrees at 8 bases. CDR3 length: 13 residues. The germline V gene has CDR1 SGDLS and CDR2 YYNGEE. V lost 3 bases to trimming and J lost 4 bases; unmatched junction nucleotides: 2. CDR3 residues: CASSGGGPETQYF. CDR3 DNA: TGTGCCAGCAGCGGCGGGGGGCCAGAGACCCAGTACTTC.

This clone has a handful of counts. The J gene is TRBJ2-1, the V gene TRBV6-5; D possibly corresponds to TRBD1 (6 bases). V shed 0 bases and J shed 5 bases, with 14 bases lying between them. CDR1 MNHEY and CDR2 SVGAGI come from the germline V gene. The CDR3 totals 16 residues. CDR3 amino acids: CASSYSYGQFNNEQFF. The CDR3 bases are TGTGCCAGCAGTTACTCATACGGACAGTTTAACAATGAGCAGTTCTTC.

This clone showed up just a few times. The sample contains more than one DNA sequence encoding this CDR3. The chain has TRBV5-1 and TRBJ2-5, with 8 nucleotides matching TRBD1. The germline CDR1 and CDR2 sequences are SGHRS and YFSETQ. The CDR3 sequence is 13 residues long. J was trimmed by 4 bases and V by 7 bases; bases with no gene match: 6. The DNA for the CDR3 is TGCGCCAGCTTCGGACAGGGTGGAGAGACCCAGTACTTC. Translated: CASFGQGGETQYF.